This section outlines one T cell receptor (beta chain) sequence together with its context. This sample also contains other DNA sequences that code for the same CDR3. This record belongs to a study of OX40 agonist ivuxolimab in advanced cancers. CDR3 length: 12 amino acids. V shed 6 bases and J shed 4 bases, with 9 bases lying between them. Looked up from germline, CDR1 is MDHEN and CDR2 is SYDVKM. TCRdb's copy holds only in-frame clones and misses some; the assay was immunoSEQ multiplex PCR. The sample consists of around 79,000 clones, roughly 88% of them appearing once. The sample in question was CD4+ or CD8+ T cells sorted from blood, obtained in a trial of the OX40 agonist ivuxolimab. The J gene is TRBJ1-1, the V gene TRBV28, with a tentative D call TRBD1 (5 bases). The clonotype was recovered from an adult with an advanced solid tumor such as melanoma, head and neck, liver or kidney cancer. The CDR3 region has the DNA TGTGCCAGCAGCCTAAGGGGCACTGAAGCTTTCTTT. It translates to CASSLRGTEAFF.